The present entry profiles one T cell receptor beta chain with its context. Its target is not known. CDR3 size: 11 residues. V lost 7 bases to trimming and J lost 7 bases, with 10 bases between them. Germline assignment: CDR1 MNHEY and CDR2 SVGAGI. The data are from a study of cytomegalovirus exposure and HLA in healthy donors. Study-wide results and caveats: Reported results showed that the classifier diagnosed cytomegalovirus status with high specificity and sensitivity. Three CMV-associated chains were confirmed in vitro to be specific for CMV antigens. Researchers catalogued approximately 170 TCR beta chains as cytomegalovirus-associated. TCR sequences were mostly rare, though some public TCRs occurred in many donors.

Sequencing was performed with immunoSEQ multiplex PCR; in TCRdb, only in-frame clones are kept and a portion is missing. The data contain around 220,000 clones, approximately 80% of them seen just once; the ten biggest clones take up roughly 13%. The TCR was taken from a woman in her 30s in good health and CMV-seropositive. Material for sequencing was PBMCs. The rearrangement links TRBV6-5 to TRBJ1-1; no definite D call. The CDR3 spells CASTFGLEAFF. DNA for the CDR3: TGTGCCAGCACCTTCGGACTTGAAGCTTTCTTT.